Listed here is a single TCR beta chain. This entry comes from a study of technical replicates of blood from four donors. CDR1 MDHEN and CDR2 SYDVKM come from the germline V gene. The CDR3 has 16 amino acids. The V gene end was trimmed by 3 bases and the J gene end by 4 bases; junction bases not matched to a gene: 8. TCRdb's table, derived via immunoSEQ multiplex PCR, lists solely in-frame clones and lacks some. The sample includes 60,000 to 90,000 clones, about 95% of them seen just once. The chain recombines TRBV28 with TRBJ2-7; 11 bases align to TRBD2. This receptor was identified in a human donor in good health. Sequenced input: T cells isolated from PBMCs. The CDR3 region is CASSFSTLAGEYEQYF. Written as DNA, the CDR3 is TGTGCCAGCAGTTTCTCTACACTAGCGGGAGAGTACGAGCAGTACTTC.